The present T cell receptor (beta chain) was sequenced within a study of shared clonotypes between healthy human individuals. Assay used: immunoSEQ multiplex PCR; TCRdb lists only in-frame clones, some missing. Here the sample spans approximately 1.5 million clones, approximately 98.5% being singletons. From germline, CDR1 is SGHAT and CDR2 FQNNGV. The V and J ends lost 5 bases and 3 bases respectively, with 16 bases between them. This CDR3 region has 15 residues. V usage is TRBV11-2 and J usage is TRBJ2-5, with D tentatively TRBD1 or TRBD2 (5 bases each). The sequencing input was naive CD4+ T cells sorted from blood. Specified subset: CD45RA+ positively selected. The clonotype originates from a man in his thirties or forties in good health. Here the CDR3 reads CASSPGQGREETQYF. CDR3 bases: TGTGCCAGCAGCCCAGGGCAGGGACGGGAAGAGACCCAGTACTTC.